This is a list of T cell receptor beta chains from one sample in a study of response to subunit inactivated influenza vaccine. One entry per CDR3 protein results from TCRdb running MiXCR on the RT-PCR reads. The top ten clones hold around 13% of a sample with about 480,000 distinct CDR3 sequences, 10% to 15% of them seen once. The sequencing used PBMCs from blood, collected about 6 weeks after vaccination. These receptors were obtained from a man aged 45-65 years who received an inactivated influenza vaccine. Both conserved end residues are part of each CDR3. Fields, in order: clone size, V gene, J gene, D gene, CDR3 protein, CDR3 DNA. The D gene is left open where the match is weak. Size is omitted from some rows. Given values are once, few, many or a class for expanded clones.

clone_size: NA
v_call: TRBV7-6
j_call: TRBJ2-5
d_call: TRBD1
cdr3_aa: CASSPRDRGFQETQYF
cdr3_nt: TGTGCCAGCAGCCCACGGGACAGGGGGTTCCAAGAGACCCAGTACTTC

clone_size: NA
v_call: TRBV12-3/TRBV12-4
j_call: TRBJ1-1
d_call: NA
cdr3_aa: CASHFPRGTGTEAFF
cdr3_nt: TGTGCCAGCCACTTTCCCCGGGGGACGGGGACTGAAGCTTTCTTT

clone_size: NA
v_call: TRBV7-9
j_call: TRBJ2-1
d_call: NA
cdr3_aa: CASSLEVTDEQFF
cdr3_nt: TGTGCCAGCAGCTTAGAAGTGACCGATGAGCAGTTCTTC

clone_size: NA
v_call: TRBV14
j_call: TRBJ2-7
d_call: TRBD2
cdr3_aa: CASQKAGRAYEQYF
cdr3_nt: TGTGCCAGTCAGAAAGCGGGAAGGGCTTACGAGCAGTACTTC

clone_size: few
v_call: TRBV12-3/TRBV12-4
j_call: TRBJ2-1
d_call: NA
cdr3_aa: CASSDPFSRGHNEQFF
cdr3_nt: TGTGCCAGCAGCGACCCCTTCTCGCGGGGTCACAATGAGCAGTTCTTC

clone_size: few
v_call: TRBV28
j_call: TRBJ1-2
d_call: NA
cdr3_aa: CASSFRGARSTF
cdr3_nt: TGTGCCAGCAGTTTTCGGGGGGCCCGATCCACCTTC

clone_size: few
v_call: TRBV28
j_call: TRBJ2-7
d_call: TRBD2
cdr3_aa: CASISGTSGFYEQYF
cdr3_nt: TGTGCCAGCATCTCGGGGACTAGCGGATTCTACGAGCAGTACTTC

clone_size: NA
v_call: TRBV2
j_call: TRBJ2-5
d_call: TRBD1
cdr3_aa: CASSDPRGRETQYF
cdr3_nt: TGTGCCAGCAGTGACCCGAGGGGGCGAGAGACCCAGTACTTC

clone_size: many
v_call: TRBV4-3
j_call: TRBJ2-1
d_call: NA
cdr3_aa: CASSLQGSWGDNEQFF
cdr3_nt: TGCGCCAGCAGCCTTCAGGGGAGTTGGGGTGACAATGAGCAGTTCTTC

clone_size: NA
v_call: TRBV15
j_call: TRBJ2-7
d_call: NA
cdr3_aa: CATSREIASAYEQYF
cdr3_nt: TGTGCCACCAGCAGAGAAATAGCGTCAGCCTACGAGCAGTACTTC

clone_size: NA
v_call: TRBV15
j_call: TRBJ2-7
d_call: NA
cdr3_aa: CATSRDGAYEQYF
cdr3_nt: TGTGCCACCAGCAGAGATGGAGCCTACGAGCAGTACTTC

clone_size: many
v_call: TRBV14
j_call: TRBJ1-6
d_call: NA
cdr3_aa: CASNKGGSPLHF
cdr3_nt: TGTGCCAGCAACAAAGGTGGCTCACCCCTCCACTTT

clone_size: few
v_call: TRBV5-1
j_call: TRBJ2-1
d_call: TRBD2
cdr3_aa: CASSLPSGYSYNEQFF
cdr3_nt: TGCGCCAGCAGCTTGCCTAGCGGATACTCCTACAATGAGCAGTTCTTC

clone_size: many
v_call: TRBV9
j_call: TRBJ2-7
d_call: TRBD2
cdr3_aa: CASSPRLAGSYEQYF
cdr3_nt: TGTGCCAGCAGCCCCCGACTAGCGGGATCTTACGAGCAGTACTTC

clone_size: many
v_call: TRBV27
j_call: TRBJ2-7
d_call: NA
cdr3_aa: CASSELGNEQYF
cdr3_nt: TGTGCCAGCAGTGAACTGGGTAACGAGCAGTACTTC